The text below deals with one TCR beta chain. TCRdb keeps only in-frame clones here, not all; method: immunoSEQ multiplex PCR. The sample lists some 190,000 clones; roughly 80% were seen once. Per the germline V gene, CDR1 is MDHEN and CDR2 is SYDVKM. CDR3 length: 15 amino acids. Trimming at V came to 6 bases and at J to 6 bases, leaving 9 bases not matched to a gene. The sample comes from a study of blood T cell repertoires in COVID-19. The participants were between roughly 18 and 100 years old and came from some 23 US areas. J is TRBJ2-5 and V is TRBV28; 11 bases line up with TRBD2. Sequencing used PBMCs or T cells enriched from blood (not recorded which). The receptor was isolated from a woman aged 30 to 39 who had recovered from COVID-19. The CDR3: CASRHLAGGYKTQYF. The DNA for the CDR3 is TGTGCCAGCAGGCATCTAGCGGGGGGATACAAGACCCAGTACTTC.